These 4 T cell receptor beta chains originate from one sample sequenced in a study of early T cells in non-severe SARS-CoV-2 infection. TCRdb re-analysed the 5' RACE reads in MiXCR, keeping a single row per CDR3 protein. Of 63,000 or so distinct CDR3 sequences detected, about 11% appear once; the ten largest clones hold more than 5.5%. Sequenced input: whole blood. Receptor source: an adult who was a healthcare worker with PCR-confirmed SARS-CoV-2 infection or an uninfected control (not recorded which).

This clonotype was picked up a small number of times. The chain carries TRBV4-3 and TRBJ1-2; D is uncertain. Trimming took off 0 bases at V and 1 base at J, with 9 bases between the two ends. This CDR3 region has 15 residues. Germline V CDR1 and CDR2: LGHNA, YSLEER. Here the CDR3 DNA reads TGCGCCAGCAGCCAAGAAGGACGGGGTAACTATGGCTACACCTTC. Translating gives CASSQEGRGNYGYTF.

The rearrangement links TRBV4-2 to TRBJ2-7; tentative D call: TRBD1 (5 bases). The germline V and J ends were trimmed by 1 base and 5 bases, with 15 bases remaining between them. Germline lookup yields CDR1 LGHNA and CDR2 YNFKEQ. CDR3 size: 15 residues. In nucleotides, the CDR3 is TGTGCCAGCAGCCAAGTTATAGGGGTCGTGAACGAGCAGTACTTC. Protein sequence: CASSQVIGVVNEQYF.

This chain links TRBV9 with TRBJ2-5; 13 bases align to TRBD2. The germline CDR1 and CDR2 sequences are SGDLS and YYNGEE. This CDR3 has 16 amino acids. Trimming at V came to 4 bases and at J to 2 bases, leaving 5 bases not matched to a gene. The chain's CDR3 is CASSTTSGRSQETQYF. The CDR3 bases are TGTGCCAGCAGCACGACTAGCGGGAGGTCACAAGAGACCCAGTACTTC.

The chain joins TRBV20-1 to TRBJ2-5; 9 bases map to TRBD1. This CDR3 comprises 12 residues. Germline loops: CDR1 DFQATT, CDR2 SNEGSKA (reference sequence). Trimming at V came to 6 bases and at J to 3 bases, leaving 2 bases not matched to a gene. The DNA of the CDR3 is TGCAGTGCCCGGACAGGGGAAGAGACCCAGTACTTC. Protein sequence: CSARTGEETQYF.